This T cell receptor beta chain stems from a study of T cell repertoires in cytomegalovirus infection. Looking at the study overall: Indications came from public TCR beta signatures; they pointed to CMV infection and to a matching HLA type. General observations from the study: Individuals carrying CMV plus the relevant HLA were identified by cumulative frequency of public TCR beta families. HLA-C-restricted TCR beta clonotypes specific for CMV led the ex vivo response.

TCRdb re-analysed the reads in MiXCR, keeping a single row per CDR3 protein. Among around 210,000 distinct CDR3 sequences listed, roughly 6.5% were seen once. This clonotype was seen at least ten times. Its antigen is unknown. Unmatched junction bases numbered 15, after V lost 5 bases and J lost 4 bases. The germline V gene has CDR1 ENHRY and CDR2 SYGVKD. The CDR3 spans 18 residues. This chain joins TRBV10-3 and TRBJ1-2; 11 nucleotides line up with TRBD1. The clonotype originates from a human donor in good health (CMV status not recorded). Some clones in this sample may be carry-over from other donors' samples. Sequenced sample: PBMCs. The CDR3 region is CAISPGLDRGPPSYGYTF. Here the CDR3 DNA reads TGTGCCATCAGTCCGGGTCTGGACAGGGGGCCGCCTAGCTATGGCTACACCTTC.